What follows are 30 T cell receptor beta chains derived from one specimen sequenced in a study of cytomegalovirus exposure and HLA in healthy donors. The PCR was carried out with 60 Vbeta primers and 13 Jbeta primers. Clones were read by immunoSEQ multiplex PCR, and TCRdb kept only the in-frame ones, dropping some. The data show about 120,000 clones, about 86% seen once. The sample taken for sequencing was PBMCs. These receptors all stem from a middle-aged woman in good health and CMV-seronegative.

In its sample, this clone was seen a few times. The CDR3 nucleotides read TGTGCCAGCAGTTACTCGGCTAGCGGGCTTACCTACGAGCAGTACTTC. Its translation: CASSYSASGLTYEQYF. This chain joins TRBV6-5 and TRBJ2-7, with 8 nucleotides matching TRBD2. Trimming took 0 bases from V and 2 from J; bases not matched to a gene: 6. The CDR3 has 16 amino acids. Germline CDR1 and CDR2: MNHEY and SVGAGI.

V is TRBV19 and J is TRBJ1-1; 9 bases agree with TRBD1. V trimming: 6 bases; J trimming: 5 bases; junction bases outside the gene matches: 10. This CDR3 has 15 residues. Germline CDR1 LNHDA, CDR2 SQIVND (reference sequence). The CDR3, as DNA: TGTGCCAGTAGGGCCGGGACAGGGTTTCTGACTGAAGCTTTCTTT. This sequence encodes CASRAGTGFLTEAFF.

This clone showed up just once. The V gene is TRBV28, the J gene TRBJ1-1, with 10 bases that match TRBD1. The CDR3 is 15 amino acids. Germline CDR1 and CDR2: MDHEN and SYDVKM. V trimming: 4 bases; J trimming: 3 bases; junction bases outside the gene matches: 5. CDR3 sequence: CASSSPGTGDTEAFF. The CDR3 DNA reads TGTGCCAGCAGTTCCCCCGGGACAGGGGACACTGAAGCTTTCTTT.

The chain combines TRBV9 with TRBJ2-2, with 10 bases fitting TRBD1. The CDR3 is 17 residues long. Per germline, CDR1 SGDLS and CDR2 YYNGEE. Losses at the gene ends were 2 bases for V and 0 bases for J; bases not matched to a gene: 4. The CDR3 sequence: CASSVGQGGSNTGELFF. The CDR3, as DNA: TGTGCCAGCAGCGTCGGACAGGGGGGCTCGAACACCGGGGAGCTGTTTTTT.

This clone was counted once. The J gene is TRBJ1-2, the V gene TRBV19; 9 bases map to TRBD1. V lost 6 bases and J lost 5; bases outside the gene matches: 10. The CDR3 is 15 residues long. CDR1 is LNHDA, CDR2 SQIVND, per germline (reference sequence). CDR3 protein: CASSLEDRGAYGYTF. In DNA, the CDR3 is TGTGCCAGTAGCCTTGAAGACAGGGGGGCTTATGGCTACACCTTC.

The CDR3 sequence is CASSQTLSGKYEQYF. CDR3 in DNA: TGTGCCAGCAGCCAAACCCTAAGCGGGAAGTACGAGCAGTACTTC. The chain combines TRBV7-2 with TRBJ2-7; 7 positions agree with TRBD2. The CDR3 extends over 15 amino acids. J lost 4 bases, V lost 5 bases, and 11 bases had no gene match. Germline V gene lookup returns CDR1 SGHTA and CDR2 FQGNSA.

This chain joins TRBV5-1 and TRBJ2-2; D possibly corresponds to TRBD2 (7 bases). CDR3 size: 16 residues. Germline V gives CDR1 SGHRS, CDR2 YFSETQ. V lost 7 bases to trimming and J lost 2 bases, with 18 bases between them. The chain's CDR3 is CASWSRGGPNTGELFF. DNA for the CDR3: TGCGCCAGCTGGTCTCGCGGGGGCCCCAACACCGGGGAGCTGTTTTTT.

The table lists this clone with a few counts. V usage is TRBV6-6 and J usage is TRBJ1-2; D unresolved. V lost 2 bases to trimming and J lost 3 bases, with 13 bases between them. CDR1 is MNHNY, CDR2 SVGAGI, per germline (reference sequence). The CDR3 totals 15 residues. This CDR3 reads CASSYPRTGDYGYTF. CDR3 DNA: TGTGCCAGCAGTTACCCAAGGACGGGAGACTATGGCTACACCTTC.

The gene calls are TRBV5-1 and TRBJ2-7; maybe TRBD1 (5 bases). Germline CDR1 and CDR2: SGHRS and YFSETQ. V was trimmed by 4 bases and J by 0 bases, leaving 17 bases between them. This CDR3 region has 16 residues. The CDR3 reads CASSRTSIFSSYEQYF. In nucleotides, the CDR3 is TGCGCCAGCAGCCGGACATCTATTTTCAGCTCCTACGAGCAGTACTTC.

This chain connects TRBV6-6 to TRBJ2-2; D may be TRBD1 (5 bases). Deletions cut 5 bases from V and 1 base from J, with 11 bases between. The CDR3 runs 15 residues. CDR1 is MNHNY and CDR2 is SVGAGI in the germline V gene (reference sequence). In DNA, the CDR3 is TGTGCCAGCAGTGAGCAGGGTCGGAACACCGGGGAGCTGTTTTTT. This gives the protein CASSEQGRNTGELFF.

J is TRBJ2-1 and V is TRBV19; 12 bases map to TRBD2. Looked up from germline, CDR1 is LNHDA and CDR2 is SQIVND (reference sequence). The CDR3 has 16 amino acids. V dropped 3 bases and J dropped 6; count of bases not matched to a gene: 6. The CDR3 spells CASSMETSGRSNEQFF. The CDR3 region has the DNA TGTGCCAGTAGTATGGAGACTAGCGGGAGATCCAATGAGCAGTTCTTC. Together with reference TRBV19 and TRBJ2-1, the CDR3 gives the full variable domain: DGGITQSPKYLFRKEGQNVTLSCEQNLNHDAMYWYRQDPGQGLRLIYYSQIVNDFQKGDIAEGYSVSREKKESFPLTVTSAQKNPTAFYLCASSMETSGRSNEQFFGPGTRLTVL.

This clone was seen only a few times. This rearrangement joins TRBV27 to TRBJ1-2, with 8 positions matching TRBD1. V lost 4 bases and J lost 5; bases outside the gene matches: 3. The CDR3 runs 13 residues. The germline gives CDR1 MNHEY, CDR2 SMNVEV (reference sequence). In nucleotides, the CDR3 is TGTGCCAGCAGTTCGGACAGGGTGTATGGCTACACCTTC. Its protein is CASSSDRVYGYTF.

CDR3 protein: CSVDDRVRDTEAFF. The CDR3 DNA reads TGCAGCGTTGATGACAGGGTCAGAGACACTGAAGCTTTCTTT. The chain joins TRBV29-1 to TRBJ1-1; TRBD1 matches 7 bases. The ends lost 3 bases at V and 3 bases at J; junction bases unmatched: 7. The CDR3 is 14 amino acids. CDR1 and CDR2 from the germline V gene are SQVTM and ANQGSEA.

The CDR3 DNA sequence: TGTGCCAGCAGTCTCGAGGGGGCTGGGGCCAACGTCCTGACTTTC. It yields the protein CASSLEGAGANVLTF. This chain links TRBV28 with TRBJ2-6, with a weak D call TRBD1 (6 bases). CDR1 and CDR2 (germline): MDHEN, SYDVKM. The CDR3 sequence is 15 residues long. Trimming removed 5 bases from V and 2 bases from J, with 10 bases in between. The whole variable domain, remainder taken from reference TRBV28 and TRBJ2-6, is DVKVTQSSRYLVKRTGEKVFLECVQDMDHENMFWYRQDPGLGLRLIYFSYDVKMKEKGDIPEGYSVSREKKERFSLILESASTNQTSMYLCASSLEGAGANVLTFGAGSRLTVL.

In this sample, this clone turned up once. This CDR3 is CASSFVPLGGGTGELFF. The CDR3 DNA is TGTGCCAGCAGCTTTGTCCCCTTGGGAGGGGGCACCGGGGAGCTGTTTTTT. This chain uses TRBV7-2 with TRBJ2-2; D possibly corresponds to TRBD2 (7 bases). The V and J ends lost 3 bases and 4 bases respectively, with 18 bases between them. This CDR3 is 17 amino acids long. Germline loops: CDR1 SGHTA, CDR2 FQGNSA. The full variable domain, with the rest looked up from reference TRBV7-2 and TRBJ2-2, is GAGVSQSPSNKVTEKGKDVELRCDPISGHTALYWYRQSLGQGLEFLIYFQGNSAPDKSGLPSDRFSAERTGGSVSTLTIQRTQQEDSAVYLCASSFVPLGGGTGELFFGEGSRLTVL.

This chain connects TRBV27 to TRBJ2-1; 9 positions agree with TRBD2. After removal of 5 bases from V and 10 bases from J, the junction contained 18 bases not matched to a gene. The CDR3 loop spans 17 amino acids. Germline assignment: CDR1 MNHEY and CDR2 SMNVEV (reference sequence). The CDR3 here is CASSPPRRGGAVEEQFF. The CDR3 nucleotides are TGTGCCAGCAGTCCGCCCCGACGCGGGGGGGCAGTCGAAGAGCAGTTCTTC.

Concerning this clone itself: A junction boundary mismatches the germline segment, possibly from a read error. The chain couples TRBV7-9 to TRBJ2-7, with D unresolved. The CDR3 length is 11 residues. CDR1 is SEHNR, CDR2 FQNEAQ, per germline (reference sequence). As DNA, the CDR3 is TGTTCCAGCAGCTCCAACTACGAGCAGTACTTC. Its protein product is CSSSSNYEQYF.

The rearrangement uses TRBV23-1 and TRBJ2-1; TRBD2 matches 10 bases. TRBV23-1 is filed as an ORF, its function uncertain. The length of the CDR3 is 19 residues. Trimming took 2 bases from V and 5 from J; bases not matched to a gene: 15. The CDR3 DNA is TGCGCCAGCAGTCAACCGAAGCGGGGGGGCCCTTCGATCCACAATGAGCAGTTCTTC. Translated, it gives CASSQPKRGGPSIHNEQFF.

This clone was detected many times. This chain connects TRBV2 to TRBJ2-7; possible D gene TRBD1, 5 bases. V was shortened by 4 bases and J by 6 bases, with 10 bases between the two germline ends. Germline CDR1 and CDR2: SNHLY and FYNNEI. There are 12 residues in the CDR3. For the CDR3, the DNA is TGTGCCAGCAGTGGGTCCAGGGCCGAGCAGTACTTC. Its protein product is CASSGSRAEQYF.

For the CDR3, the DNA is TGCGCCAGCAGCCGGACTAGCGGGGTGACCTACGAGCAGTACTTC. This codes for CASSRTSGVTYEQYF. J is TRBJ2-7 and V is TRBV10-2; 12 nucleotides match TRBD2. The CDR3 length is 15 residues. V was clipped by 6 bases and J by 2 bases; unmatched bases: 5. CDR1 is WSHSY, CDR2 SAAADI, per germline.

The rearrangement uses TRBV10-3 and TRBJ2-5, with D possibly being TRBD1 (5 bases). Deletions cut 0 bases from V and 4 bases from J, with 9 bases between. The germline V gene has CDR1 ENHRY and CDR2 SYGVKD. This CDR3 is built from 14 residues. In DNA, the CDR3 is TGTGCCATCAGTGAGTCGAAAGGGGCAGAGACCCAGTACTTC. Translating it yields CAISESKGAETQYF.

This chain joins TRBV18 and TRBJ2-1; 7 bases fit TRBD2. V was pared by 1 base and J by 6 bases, with 3 bases of the junction left unmatched. The CDR3 is 14 residues long. Germline CDR1 KGHSH, CDR2 LQKENI. The CDR3, as DNA: TGTGCCAGCTCACCACGCGGGAGTTTCAATGAGCAGTTCTTC. Protein: CASSPRGSFNEQFF.

This clone was seen a handful of times. The chain links TRBV5-1 to TRBJ2-7, with D tentatively TRBD2 (5 bases). Trimming pared 4 bases from V and 4 bases from J, leaving 9 bases between. The CDR3 sequence is 12 residues long. Germline lookup yields CDR1 SGHRS and CDR2 YFSETQ. Written as DNA, the CDR3 is TGCGCCAGCAGCGCGGAGGAGTACGAGCAGTACTTC. Translated: CASSAEEYEQYF.

The V and J genes are TRBV6-6 and TRBJ2-3; 8 bases agree with TRBD2. The junction had 9 bases not matched to a gene; V was cut back by 6 bases and J by 1 base. CDR1 is MNHNY and CDR2 is SVGAGI in the germline V gene (reference sequence). The length of the CDR3 is 16 residues. CDR3 nucleotide sequence: TGTGCCAGCAGACCACAACTAGCGGCCCGCACAGATACGCAGTATTTT. This translates into CASRPQLAARTDTQYF.

CDR3 nucleotides: TGTGCCAGCAGCTTCCCGCTCGGACACCCGAACACTGAAGCTTTCTTT. Encoded protein: CASSFPLGHPNTEAFF. J is TRBJ1-1 and V is TRBV7-2, with D perhaps matching TRBD1 (5 bases). The V end lost 3 bases, the J end lost 1 base, and 15 bases lay between the germline ends. Germline V gives CDR1 SGHTA, CDR2 FQGNSA. This CDR3 has 16 amino acids.

This chain joins TRBV7-3 and TRBJ2-1; 11 bases agree with TRBD2. Trimming at V came to 5 bases and at J to 0 bases, leaving 3 bases not matched to a gene. This CDR3 has 16 amino acids. Per the germline V gene, CDR1 is SGHTA and CDR2 is FQGTGA. CDR3 sequence reads: CASSATSGTSYNEQFF. For the CDR3, the DNA is TGTGCCAGCAGCGCGACTAGCGGGACCTCCTACAATGAGCAGTTCTTC.

The J gene is TRBJ2-7, the V gene TRBV11-2, with TRBD1 matching over 12 bases. Germline V CDR1 and CDR2: SGHAT, FQNNGV. The trim removed 11 bases at V and 6 bases at J, leaving 5 bases unmatched. CDR3 length equals 12 residues. CDR3 protein: CAGGTGGPEQYF. Written as DNA, the CDR3 is TGTGCCGGGGGGACAGGGGGCCCCGAGCAGTACTTC. Drawing the rest from reference TRBV11-2 and TRBJ2-7, the complete variable domain is EAGVAQSPRYKIIEKRQSVAFWCNPISGHATLYWYQQILGQGPKLLIQFQNNGVVDDSQLPKDRFSAERLKGVDSTLKIQPAKLEDSAVYLCAGGTGGPEQYFGPGTRLTVT.

The chain has TRBV6-1 and TRBJ2-5; TRBD1 aligns across 9 bases. The last part of the DNA fits TRBJ2-7 better; the J call may be wrong. Germline V gene data show CDR1 as MNHNS and CDR2 as SASEGT. This CDR3 spans 15 amino acids. The CDR3 nucleotides are TGTGCCAGCAACCCAGACAGGGGGTCGACCTACGAGCAGTACTTC. Protein product: CASNPDRGSTYEQYF.

The genes are TRBV10-3 and TRBJ1-1, with D possibly matching TRBD1 (5 bases). The CDR3 has 15 amino acids. V was trimmed by 2 bases and J by 5 bases, leaving 15 bases between them. The germline gives CDR1 ENHRY, CDR2 SYGVKD. The DNA for the CDR3 is TGTGCCATCAGTGAGGGGGTGTCGGGGACTACTGAAGCTTTCTTT. This sequence encodes CAISEGVSGTTEAFF.

J is TRBJ1-1 and V is TRBV30; possibly TRBD1 for D (5 bases). Trimming stripped 0 bases from V and 4 bases from J, with 9 bases between. This CDR3 is built from 13 residues. Germline V CDR1 and CDR2: GTSNPN, SVGIG (reference sequence). In DNA, the CDR3 is TGTGCCTGGAGTGTACTGGGGGGCACTGAAGCTTTCTTT. This encodes CAWSVLGGTEAFF.